One T cell receptor beta chain is described in this entry. Its specificity is unknown. The data derive from a study of T cell responses to AZD1222 COVID-19 vaccine. Study-wide findings and caveats: Unmutated regions of variants are reportedly targeted by nearly half of spike-specific TCRs. The study identified only a handful of AZD1222 recipients as seropositive at baseline. Donors were chiefly white British, with a greater number of females, and clonal diversity was perhaps underestimated. Two AZD1222 doses significantly raised spike-specific TCR breadth and depth over controls.

This CDR3 comprises 15 residues. Deletions cut 4 bases from V and 4 bases from J, with 16 bases between. Germline lookup yields CDR1 SGHTA and CDR2 FQGNSA. Some clones are missing from TCRdb's copy, which holds only in-frame ones; the method was immunoSEQ multiplex PCR. The top ten clones hold about 9.4% of a sample with about 85,000 clones, around 88% of them seen once. The sample was peripheral blood, taken on day 0 of MenACWY control vaccination. The J gene is TRBJ1-1, the V gene TRBV7-2; no clear D. This sequence originates from an adult in good health. The CDR3 here is CASSSRTGMSTEAFF. CDR3 bases: TGTGCCAGCAGCTCTCGGACCGGGATGAGCACTGAAGCTTTCTTT.